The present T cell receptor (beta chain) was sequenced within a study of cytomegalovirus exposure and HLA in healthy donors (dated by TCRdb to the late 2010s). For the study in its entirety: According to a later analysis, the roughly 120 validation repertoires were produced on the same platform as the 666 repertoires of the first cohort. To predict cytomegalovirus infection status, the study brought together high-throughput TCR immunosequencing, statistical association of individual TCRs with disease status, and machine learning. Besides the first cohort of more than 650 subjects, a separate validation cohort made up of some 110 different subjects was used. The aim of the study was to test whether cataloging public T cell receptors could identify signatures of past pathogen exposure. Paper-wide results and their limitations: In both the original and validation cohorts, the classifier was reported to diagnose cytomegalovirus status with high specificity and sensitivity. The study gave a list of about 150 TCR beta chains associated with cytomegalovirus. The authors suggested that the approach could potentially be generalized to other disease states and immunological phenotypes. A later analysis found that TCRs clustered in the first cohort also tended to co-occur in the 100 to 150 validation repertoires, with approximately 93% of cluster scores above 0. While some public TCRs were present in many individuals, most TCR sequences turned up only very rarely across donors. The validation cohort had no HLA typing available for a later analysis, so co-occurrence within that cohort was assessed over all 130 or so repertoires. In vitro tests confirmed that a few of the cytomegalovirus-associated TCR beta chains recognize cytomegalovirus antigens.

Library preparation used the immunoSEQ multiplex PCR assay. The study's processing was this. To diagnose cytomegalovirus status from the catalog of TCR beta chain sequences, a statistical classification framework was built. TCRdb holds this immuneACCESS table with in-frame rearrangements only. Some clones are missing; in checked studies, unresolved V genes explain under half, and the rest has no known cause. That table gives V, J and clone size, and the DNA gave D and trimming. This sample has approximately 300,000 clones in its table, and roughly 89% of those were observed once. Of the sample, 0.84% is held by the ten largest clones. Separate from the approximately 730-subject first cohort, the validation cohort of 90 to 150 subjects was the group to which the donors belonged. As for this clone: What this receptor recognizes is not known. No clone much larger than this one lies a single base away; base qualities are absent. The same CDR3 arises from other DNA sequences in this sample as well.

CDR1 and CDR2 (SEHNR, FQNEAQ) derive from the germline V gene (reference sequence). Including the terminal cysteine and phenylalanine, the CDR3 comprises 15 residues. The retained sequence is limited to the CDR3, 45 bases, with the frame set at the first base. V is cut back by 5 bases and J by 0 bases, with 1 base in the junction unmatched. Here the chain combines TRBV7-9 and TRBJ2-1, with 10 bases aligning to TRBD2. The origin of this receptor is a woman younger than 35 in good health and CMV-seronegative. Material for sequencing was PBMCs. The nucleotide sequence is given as TGTGCCAGCAGCCCTAGCGGGAGCTCCTACAATGAGCAGTTCTTC. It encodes CASSPSGSSYNEQFF.